This TCR beta chain was sequenced for a study of blood T cell repertoires in COVID-19. Study in general: Samples of COVID-19 (acute and convalescent) were obtained from the United States, Italy and Spain.

Germline V gene sequence: CDR1 KGHSH, CDR2 LQKENI. The CDR3 has 14 amino acids. Trimming took off 3 bases at V and 3 bases at J, with 12 bases between the two ends. Original processing notes: Amplification with reference gene primers provided the estimates of nucleated cell counts. Sequencing was performed with immunoSEQ multiplex PCR; in TCRdb, only in-frame clones are kept and a portion is missing. Clone size and V and J calls were adopted from that table, with D and trimming inferred from the DNA. The data show some 200,000 clones, over 80% seen once. The specimen sequenced was peripheral blood. The chain joins TRBV18 to TRBJ2-7; D call uncertain. The TCR sequence derives from a woman between 40 and 50 years old with acute or convalescent COVID-19. CDR3 nucleotide sequence: TGTGCCAGCTCACCGGAGAGAATAGACTACGAGCAGTACTTC. Amino acids: CASSPERIDYEQYF.